What follows are 14 T cell receptor beta chains derived from one specimen sequenced in a study of blood T cell repertoires in COVID-19. Generated by immunoSEQ multiplex PCR, the TCRdb table keeps only in-frame clones and is missing some. The sample has around 190,000 clones; 80% to 90% are singletons. Sequenced input: peripheral blood. The source of these receptors is a man aged 50-59 years with active or convalescent COVID-19.

The chain uses TRBV11-2 and TRBJ1-3, with TRBD1 identical over 7 bases. From germline, CDR1 is SGHAT and CDR2 FQNNGV. V shed 5 bases, J shed 0 bases, and the junction held 7 bases outside the gene matches. The CDR3 runs to 16 residues. The DNA of the CDR3 is TGTGCCAGCAGCGTGGACAGGCCGGACTCTGGAAACACCATATATTTT. It yields the protein CASSVDRPDSGNTIYF.

The chain links TRBV20-1 to TRBJ1-5; D gene ambiguous. CDR3 length: 12 amino acids. CDR1 is DFQATT and CDR2 is SNEGSKA in the germline V gene (reference sequence). V lost 3 bases to trimming and J lost 3 bases, with 6 bases between them. CDR3 DNA sequence: TGCAGTGCTAGTCTCCCCAATCAGCCCCAGCATTTT. It is translated as CSASLPNQPQHF.

The rearrangement joins TRBV2 to TRBJ1-4, with D perhaps matching TRBD1 (5 bases). CDR1 and CDR2 from the germline V gene are SNHLY and FYNNEI. V lost 6 bases to trimming and J lost 5 bases, with 10 bases between them. This CDR3 region has 13 residues. CDR3 nucleotide sequence: TGTGCCAGCAGCCAGGGCCTAAATGAAAAACTGTTTTTT. Translation gives CASSQGLNEKLFF.

CDR3 coding DNA: TGCGCCAGCAGCCAAGACCGAGGGGGTATCCTAGCCAAAAACATTCAGTACTTC. It codes for CASSQDRGGILAKNIQYF. V gene TRBV4-1 combines with J gene TRBJ2-4; possible D gene TRBD1, 6 bases. There are 18 residues in the CDR3. Trimming took 0 bases from V and 0 from J, leaving 15 bases between them. Per the germline V gene, CDR1 is MGHRA and CDR2 is YSYEKL.

The rearrangement joins TRBV12-3 or TRBV12-4 to TRBJ1-1; 9 bases match TRBD1. There are 12 residues in the CDR3. With V trimmed by 3 bases and J by 10 bases, 3 bases remained unmatched. The DNA for the CDR3 is TGTGCCAGCAGTTTGGGACAGGGTGTAGCTTTCTTT. This translates into CASSLGQGVAFF.

About this clone: Different DNA sequences within this sample yield the same CDR3. The chain recombines TRBV12-3 or TRBV12-4 with TRBJ2-3; D might be TRBD2 (5 bases). This CDR3 is 13 amino acids long. Deletions cut 4 bases from V and 1 base from J, with 6 bases between. The CDR3 loop reads CASSYGGTDTQYF. The CDR3 DNA follows: TGTGCCAGCAGTTACGGGGGCACAGATACGCAGTATTTT.

The chain joins TRBV6-5 to TRBJ2-7; weak D call: TRBD1 (6 bases). Trimming removed 8 bases at V and 6 bases at J, with 20 bases between. The CDR3 is 14 amino acids. The germline V gene encodes CDR1 MNHEY and CDR2 SVGAGI. CDR3 sequence (DNA): TGTGCCAGCTCGGAAAACAGGGATCGTGGCGAGCAGTACTTC. Amino acids: CASSENRDRGEQYF.

This clone was recorded a few times. The gene calls are TRBV5-4 and TRBJ1-1, with unresolved D. Trimming removed 5 bases from V and 3 bases from J, with 14 bases in between. Germline V gives CDR1 SGHNT, CDR2 YYREEE (reference sequence). The CDR3 contains 14 residues. The CDR3 loop is CASRLIDTYTEAFF. CDR3 DNA sequence: TGTGCCAGCAGACTCATCGACACCTACACTGAAGCTTTCTTT. The entire variable domain, with the rest obtained from reference TRBV5-4 and TRBJ1-1, is as follows: ETGVTQSPTHLIKTRGQQVTLRCSSQSGHNTVSWYQQALGQGPQFIFQYYREEENGRGNFPPRFSGLQFPNYSSELNVNALELDDSALYLCASRLIDTYTEAFFGQGTRLTVV.

V is TRBV4-2 and J is TRBJ2-3; possibly TRBD1 for D (5 bases). V lost 4 bases to trimming and J lost 3 bases, with 20 bases between them. The CDR3 is 17 residues long. Per the germline V gene, CDR1 is LGHNA and CDR2 is YNFKEQ. CDR3 bases: TGTGCCAGCAGCCCAGGCGAGTTAGGGGATTTGACAGATACGCAGTATTTT. This translates into CASSPGELGDLTDTQYF.

V gene TRBV13 combines with J gene TRBJ2-7, with D possibly matching TRBD1 (6 bases). CDR3 length: 13 residues. Germline assignment: CDR1 PRHDT and CDR2 FYEKMQ (reference sequence). V shed 6 bases and J shed 6 bases, with 15 bases lying between them. CDR3 protein: CASRPSGEFEQYF. The CDR3 region has the DNA TGTGCCAGCAGGCCTTCAGGGGAGTTCGAGCAGTACTTC.

The chain is built from TRBV24-1 and TRBJ2-2, with D possibly being TRBD1 (6 bases). V shed 2 bases and J shed 2 bases, with 14 bases lying between them. This CDR3 is built from 17 residues. Germline V gene lookup returns CDR1 KGHDR and CDR2 SFDVKD. The CDR3 region has the DNA TGTGCCACCAGTGATTCTCGACAGGTTGTAAACACCGGGGAGCTGTTTTTT. This encodes CATSDSRQVVNTGELFF.

This clone has just one count. The chain is built from TRBV6-5 and TRBJ2-5; 8 nucleotides align to TRBD1. Per germline, CDR1 MNHEY and CDR2 SVGAGI. After removal of 6 bases from V and 3 bases from J, the junction contained 6 bases not matched to a gene. The CDR3 is 14 residues long. CDR3 residues: CASRFTTGEETQYF. The CDR3 DNA sequence: TGTGCCAGCAGATTTACGACAGGGGAAGAGACCCAGTACTTC.

This CDR3 reads CASSQAGLGGGGYTF. DNA for the CDR3: TGTGCCAGCAGCCAAGCTGGGCTGGGGGGAGGTGGCTACACCTTC. The chain employs TRBV14 and TRBJ1-2; a weak D match, TRBD1 (5 bases). The length of the CDR3 is 15 residues. CDR1 SGHDN and CDR2 FVKESK come from the germline V gene. Trimming stripped 1 base from V and 7 bases from J, with 16 bases between.

The chain uses TRBV6-1 and TRBJ2-3; D uncertain. The V gene lost 0 bases and the J gene lost 0 bases, with 10 bases spanning the gap. The CDR3 covers 16 residues. Germline values: CDR1 MNHNS, CDR2 SASEGT. CDR3 protein: CASSEASSSSTDTQYF. The CDR3 DNA reads as TGTGCCAGCAGTGAAGCTAGCAGTTCTAGCACAGATACGCAGTATTTT.